The present T cell receptor beta chain was sequenced within a study of CD8 T cells in ankylosing spondylitis. Each CDR3 protein is one row after TCRdb ran MiXCR on the 5' RACE reads. This sample has roughly 200,000 distinct CDR3 sequences, with 25% to 30% found just once. This clonotype has at least ten counts. This CDR3 spans 14 amino acids. Trimming took 9 bases from V and 1 from J; bases not matched to a gene: 4. The germline V gene encodes CDR1 MNHNS and CDR2 SASEGT. The chain carries TRBV6-1 and TRBJ2-3; 10 bases are shared with TRBD1. Sequencing was carried out using blood, either unsorted or a sorted T cell fraction (not recorded which). The receptor's source is a male donor with ankylosing spondylitis or in good health (not recorded which). CDR3 region: CASGDRGGTDTQYF. The CDR3 coding sequence is TGTGCCAGTGGGGACAGGGGCGGCACAGATACGCAGTATTTT.